Below are 8 T cell receptor beta chains sequenced from a single sample in a study of T cell changes during pregnancy in multiple sclerosis. Data came from immunoSEQ multiplex PCR; TCRdb stores just in-frame clones and leaves some out. Of about 36,000 clones in the sample, 90% to 95% were seen once. The sequenced sample was CD4+ T cells from peripheral blood mononuclear cells, obtained in the first trimester of pregnancy. The origin of the receptors is a female donor with multiple sclerosis, enrolled in a pregnancy study.

This clone was recorded once. This sequence joins TRBV4-1 and TRBJ2-4; 12 nucleotides match TRBD2. The germline V gene encodes CDR1 MGHRA and CDR2 YSYEKL. V dropped 0 bases and J dropped 1; count of bases not matched to a gene: 16. The CDR3 runs 22 residues. The chain's CDR3 is CASSQDFGLAGGRGMAKNIQYF. The CDR3 DNA is TGCGCCAGCAGCCAAGATTTTGGCCTAGCGGGGGGGCGGGGCATGGCCAAAAACATTCAGTACTTC.

This clone is a singleton in its sample. V is TRBV25-1 and J is TRBJ1-2, with D uncertain. The length of the CDR3 is 16 residues. The germline V gene encodes CDR1 MGHDK and CDR2 SYGVNS. V was cut by 3 bases and J by 0 bases, with 14 bases left in between. DNA for the CDR3: TGTGCCAGCAGTGAGCGGGGAGAGATCTCTAACTATGGCTACACCTTC. This translates into CASSERGEISNYGYTF.

This chain joins TRBV5-1 and TRBJ2-5, with TRBD1 matching over 9 bases. The J call may be incorrect, as the DNA end agrees better with TRBJ2-7. CDR1 is SGHRS, CDR2 YFSETQ, per germline. The CDR3 runs to 15 residues. Here the CDR3 DNA reads TGCGCCAGCAGCTCCTCGACAGGGGGTATTTACGAGCAGTACTTC. Its translation: CASSSSTGGIYEQYF.

V and J are TRBV5-1 and TRBJ2-3; D is perhaps TRBD2 (5 bases). Trimming removed 5 bases at V and 2 bases at J, with 15 bases between. The CDR3 spans 15 residues. Germline values: CDR1 SGHRS, CDR2 YFSETQ. The CDR3 coding sequence is TGCGCCAGCAGGAACCGGGGATTGATCACAGATACGCAGTATTTT. Its protein is CASRNRGLITDTQYF.

DNA for the CDR3: TGCGCCAGCAGCTTGGGTCGGAGGGAGGGCCTATCCATTCAGTACTTC. It encodes CASSLGRREGLSIQYF. The V call is TRBV5-1, the J call TRBJ2-4; 7 bases are shared with TRBD2. The J segment lost 9 bases and the V segment lost 0 bases, leaving 12 bases of the junction unmatched. This CDR3 is 16 amino acids long. CDR1 and CDR2 (germline): SGHRS, YFSETQ.

The CDR3 DNA is TGTGCCAGCAGTGAGCGGCAGATCTTACCAAGCAATGAGCAGTTCTTC. Residues: CASSERQILPSNEQFF. J is TRBJ2-1 and V is TRBV2; D gene uncertain. In germline, CDR1 is SNHLY, CDR2 FYNNEI. This CDR3 has 16 amino acids. Trimming took off 3 bases at V and 6 bases at J, with 18 bases between the two ends.

This clone was observed a single time. The chain carries TRBV29-1 and TRBJ1-2; TRBD1 aligns across 7 bases. Germline V gives CDR1 SQVTM, CDR2 ANQGSEA. The CDR3 sequence is 16 residues long. V dropped 7 bases and J dropped 11; count of bases not matched to a gene: 25. The CDR3 DNA is TGCAGCGCCCGGCCCGGGACAGCCACCTGCGTGGTGAGGTACACCTTC. Its protein is CSARPGTATCVVRYTF.

The rearrangement joins TRBV11-2 to TRBJ1-2; TRBD1 might be the D (6 bases). V lost 1 base, J lost 7 bases, and 16 bases lay in between. This CDR3 has 15 residues. CDR1 is SGHAT and CDR2 is FQNNGV in the germline V gene. CDR3 nucleotide sequence: TGTGCCAGCAGCTTAGCCGCGGGGGCTGGGTCTGGCTACACCTTC. This sequence encodes CASSLAAGAGSGYTF.